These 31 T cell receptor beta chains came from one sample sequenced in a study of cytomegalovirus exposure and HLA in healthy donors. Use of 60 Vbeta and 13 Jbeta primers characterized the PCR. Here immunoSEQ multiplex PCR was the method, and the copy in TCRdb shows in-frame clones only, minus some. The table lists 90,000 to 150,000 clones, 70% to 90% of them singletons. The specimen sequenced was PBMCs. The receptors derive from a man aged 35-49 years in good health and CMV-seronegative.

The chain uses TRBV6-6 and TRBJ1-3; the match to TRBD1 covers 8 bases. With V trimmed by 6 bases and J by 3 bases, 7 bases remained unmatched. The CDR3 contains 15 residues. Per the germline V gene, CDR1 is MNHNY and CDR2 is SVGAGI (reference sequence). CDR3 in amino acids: CASSGRTGFGNTIYF. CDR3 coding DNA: TGTGCCAGCAGCGGTCGGACAGGGTTTGGAAACACCATATATTTT.

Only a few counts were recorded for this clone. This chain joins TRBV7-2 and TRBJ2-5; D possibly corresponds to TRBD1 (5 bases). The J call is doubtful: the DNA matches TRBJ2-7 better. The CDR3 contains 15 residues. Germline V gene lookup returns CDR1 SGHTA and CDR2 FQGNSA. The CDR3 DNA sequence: TGTGCCAGCAGCTACCAGACAGTTATTCCCTACGAGCAGTACTTC. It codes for CASSYQTVIPYEQYF.

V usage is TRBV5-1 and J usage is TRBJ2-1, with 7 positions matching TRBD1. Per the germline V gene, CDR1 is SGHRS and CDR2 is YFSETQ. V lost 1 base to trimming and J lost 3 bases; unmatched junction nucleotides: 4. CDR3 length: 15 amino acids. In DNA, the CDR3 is TGCGCCAGCAGCTTGACAGGGGAAGACTACAATGAGCAGTTCTTC. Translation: CASSLTGEDYNEQFF.

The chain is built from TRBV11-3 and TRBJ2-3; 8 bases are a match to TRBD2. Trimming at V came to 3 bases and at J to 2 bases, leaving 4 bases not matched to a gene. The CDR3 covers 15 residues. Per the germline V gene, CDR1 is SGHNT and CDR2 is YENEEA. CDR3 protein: CASSLGGGTTDTQYF. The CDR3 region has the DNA TGTGCCAGCAGCTTGGGCGGGGGGACCACAGATACGCAGTATTTT.

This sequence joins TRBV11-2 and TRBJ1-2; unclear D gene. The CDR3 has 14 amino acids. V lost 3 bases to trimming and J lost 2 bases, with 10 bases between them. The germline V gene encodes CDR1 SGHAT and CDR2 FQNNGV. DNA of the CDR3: TGTGCCAGCAGCTTCACTGATAAAAACTATGGCTACACCTTC. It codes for CASSFTDKNYGYTF. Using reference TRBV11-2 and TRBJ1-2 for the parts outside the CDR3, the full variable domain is EAGVAQSPRYKIIEKRQSVAFWCNPISGHATLYWYQQILGQGPKLLIQFQNNGVVDDSQLPKDRFSAERLKGVDSTLKIQPAKLEDSAVYLCASSFTDKNYGYTFGSGTRLTVV.

The CDR3 region is CASSLRDRDEKLFF. DNA of the CDR3: TGTGCCAGCTCACTTAGGGACAGGGATGAAAAACTGTTTTTT. V gene TRBV18 combines with J gene TRBJ1-4; 9 bases are a match to TRBD1. V was clipped by 4 bases and J by 6 bases; unmatched bases: 3. The CDR3 contains 14 residues. The germline V gene encodes CDR1 KGHSH and CDR2 LQKENI.

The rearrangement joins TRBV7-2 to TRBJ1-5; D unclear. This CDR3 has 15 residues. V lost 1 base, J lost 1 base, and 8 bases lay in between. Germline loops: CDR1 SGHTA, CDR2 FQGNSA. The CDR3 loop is CASSLGRQSNQPQHF. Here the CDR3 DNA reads TGTGCCAGCAGCTTAGGGAGGCAGAGCAATCAGCCCCAGCATTTT.

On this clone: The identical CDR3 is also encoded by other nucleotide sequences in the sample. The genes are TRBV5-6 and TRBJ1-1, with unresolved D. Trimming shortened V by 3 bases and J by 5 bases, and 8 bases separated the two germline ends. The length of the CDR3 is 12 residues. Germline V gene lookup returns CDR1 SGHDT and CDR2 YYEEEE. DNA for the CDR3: TGTGCCAGCAGCTGGAGTAGAACTGAAGCTTTCTTT. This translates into CASSWSRTEAFF.

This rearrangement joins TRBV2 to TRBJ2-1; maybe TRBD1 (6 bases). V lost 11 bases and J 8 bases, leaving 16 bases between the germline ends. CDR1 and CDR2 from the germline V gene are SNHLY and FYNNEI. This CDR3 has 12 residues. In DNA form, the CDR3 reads TGTGCCGGCGCCACGCAGGGGTATGAGCAGTTCTTC. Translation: CAGATQGYEQFF.

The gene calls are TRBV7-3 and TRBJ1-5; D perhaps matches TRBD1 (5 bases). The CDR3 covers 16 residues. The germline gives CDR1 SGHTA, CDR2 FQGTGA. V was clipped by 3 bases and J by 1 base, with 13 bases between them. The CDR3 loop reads CASSLRRRGSNQPQHF. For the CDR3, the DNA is TGTGCCAGCAGCTTGAGGAGGAGGGGAAGCAATCAGCCCCAGCATTTT. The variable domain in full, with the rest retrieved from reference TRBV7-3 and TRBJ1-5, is GAGVSQTPSNKVTEKGKYVELRCDPISGHTALYWYRQSLGQGPEFLIYFQGTGAADDSGLPNDRFFAVRPEGSVSTLKIQRTERGDSAVYLCASSLRRRGSNQPQHFGDGTRLSIL.

Here the CDR3 reads CASSALLNEQFF. Here the CDR3 DNA reads TGTGCCAGCAGCGCCCTTCTTAATGAGCAGTTCTTC. The chain joins TRBV9 to TRBJ2-1; D is undetermined. V was cut by 3 bases and J by 7 bases, with 8 bases left in between. The CDR3 sequence is 12 residues long. Per the germline V gene, CDR1 is SGDLS and CDR2 is YYNGEE. The whole variable domain, filled in from reference TRBV9 and TRBJ2-1, reads DSGVTQTPKHLITATGQRVTLRCSPRSGDLSVYWYQQSLDQGLQFLIQYYNGEERAKGNILERFSAQQFPDLHSELNLSSLELGDSALYFCASSALLNEQFFGPGTRLTVL.

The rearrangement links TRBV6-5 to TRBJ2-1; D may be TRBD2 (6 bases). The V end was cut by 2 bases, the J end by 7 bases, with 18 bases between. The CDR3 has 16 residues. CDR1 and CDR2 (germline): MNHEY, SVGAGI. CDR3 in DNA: TGTGCCAGCAGTTACCGCTTTTTTGGGACTCAGAATGAGCAGTTCTTC. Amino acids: CASSYRFFGTQNEQFF.

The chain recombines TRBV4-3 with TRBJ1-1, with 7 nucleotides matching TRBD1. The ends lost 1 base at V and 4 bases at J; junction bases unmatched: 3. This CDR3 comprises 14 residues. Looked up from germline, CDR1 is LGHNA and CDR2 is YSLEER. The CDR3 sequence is CASSQGTGITEAFF. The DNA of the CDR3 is TGCGCCAGCAGCCAAGGGACAGGAATCACTGAAGCTTTCTTT.

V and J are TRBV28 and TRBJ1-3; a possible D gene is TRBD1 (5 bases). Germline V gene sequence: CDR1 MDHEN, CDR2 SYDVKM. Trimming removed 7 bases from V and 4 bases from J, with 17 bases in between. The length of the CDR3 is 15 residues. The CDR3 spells CASTPAGKVGNTIYF. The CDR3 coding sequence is TGTGCCAGCACACCCGCAGGGAAGGTGGGAAACACCATATATTTT.

In DNA, the CDR3 is TGTGCCTGGAGTGTACAGGCAGGGGGAGCTTCTGGCTACACCTTC. Protein: CAWSVQAGGASGYTF. The rearrangement uses TRBV30 and TRBJ1-2; 7 nucleotides match TRBD1. The V gene's germline CDR1 is GTSNPN and CDR2 SVGIG (reference sequence). The CDR3 is made up of 15 amino acids. The J segment lost 7 bases and the V segment lost 0 bases, leaving 11 bases of the junction unmatched.

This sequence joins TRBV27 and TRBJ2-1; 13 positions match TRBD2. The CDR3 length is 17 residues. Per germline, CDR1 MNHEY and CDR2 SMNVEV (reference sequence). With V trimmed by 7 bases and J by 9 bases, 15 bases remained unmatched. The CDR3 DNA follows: TGTGCCAGCACCCCGGCGACGGGACTAGCGGGGTTCAGTGAGCAGTTCTTC. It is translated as CASTPATGLAGFSEQFF.

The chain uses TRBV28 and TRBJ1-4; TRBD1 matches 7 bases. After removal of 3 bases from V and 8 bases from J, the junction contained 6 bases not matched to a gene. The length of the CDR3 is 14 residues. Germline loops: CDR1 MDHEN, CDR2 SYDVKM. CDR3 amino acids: CASSFEGAREKLFF. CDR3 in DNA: TGTGCCAGCAGTTTTGAGGGGGCGCGAGAAAAACTGTTTTTT.

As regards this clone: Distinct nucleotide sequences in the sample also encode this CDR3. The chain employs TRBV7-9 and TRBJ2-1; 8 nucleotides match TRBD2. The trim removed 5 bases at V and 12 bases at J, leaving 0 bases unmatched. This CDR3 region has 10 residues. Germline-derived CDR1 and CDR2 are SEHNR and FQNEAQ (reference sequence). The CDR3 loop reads CASSRGGQFF. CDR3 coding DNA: TGTGCCAGCAGCCGGGGGGGGCAGTTCTTC.

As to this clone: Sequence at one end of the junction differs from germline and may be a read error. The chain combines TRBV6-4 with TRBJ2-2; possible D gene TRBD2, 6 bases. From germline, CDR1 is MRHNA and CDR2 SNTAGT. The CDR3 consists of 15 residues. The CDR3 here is CASSAQGLSTGGLFF. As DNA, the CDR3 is TGTGCCAGCAGTGCGCAGGGTTTGAGCACCGGGGGGCTGTTTTTT.

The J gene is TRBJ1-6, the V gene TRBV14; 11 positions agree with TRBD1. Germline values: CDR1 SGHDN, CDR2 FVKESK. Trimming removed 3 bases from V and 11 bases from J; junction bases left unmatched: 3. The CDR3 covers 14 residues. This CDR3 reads CASSQGTGGAPLHF. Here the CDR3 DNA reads TGTGCCAGCAGCCAGGGGACAGGGGGGGCACCCCTCCACTTT.

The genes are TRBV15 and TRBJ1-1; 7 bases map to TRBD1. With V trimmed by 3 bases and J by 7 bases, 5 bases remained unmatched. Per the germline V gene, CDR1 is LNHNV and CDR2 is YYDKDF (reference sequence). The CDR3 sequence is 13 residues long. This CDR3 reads CATSSGQVSEAFF. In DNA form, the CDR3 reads TGTGCCACCAGCAGCGGACAGGTCAGTGAAGCTTTCTTT.

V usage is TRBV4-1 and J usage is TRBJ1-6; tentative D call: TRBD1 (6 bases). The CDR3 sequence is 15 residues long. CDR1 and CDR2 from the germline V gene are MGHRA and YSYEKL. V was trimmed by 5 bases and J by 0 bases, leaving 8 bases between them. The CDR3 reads CASSGGSSYNSPLHF. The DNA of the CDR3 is TGCGCCAGCAGCGGGGGCAGCTCCTATAATTCACCCCTCCACTTT.

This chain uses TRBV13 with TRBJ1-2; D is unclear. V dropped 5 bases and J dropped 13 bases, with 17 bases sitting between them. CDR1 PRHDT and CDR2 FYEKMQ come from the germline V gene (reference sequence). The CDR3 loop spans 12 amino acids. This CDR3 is CASSPAGTSGTF. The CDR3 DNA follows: TGTGCCAGCAGCCCAGCCGGAACTTCGGGCACCTTC.

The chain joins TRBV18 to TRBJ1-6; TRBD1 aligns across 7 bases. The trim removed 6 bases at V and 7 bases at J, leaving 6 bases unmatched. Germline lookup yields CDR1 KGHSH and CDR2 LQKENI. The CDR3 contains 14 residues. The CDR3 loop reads CASSRDRRNSPLHF. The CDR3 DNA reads TGTGCCAGCTCCCGGGACAGAAGAAATTCACCCCTCCACTTT.

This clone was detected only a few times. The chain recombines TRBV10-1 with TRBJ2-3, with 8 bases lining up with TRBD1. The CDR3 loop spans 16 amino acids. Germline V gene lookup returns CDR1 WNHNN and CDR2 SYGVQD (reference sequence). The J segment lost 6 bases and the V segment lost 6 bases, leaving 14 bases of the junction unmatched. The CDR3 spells CASSESRQGAIDTQYF. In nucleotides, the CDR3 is TGCGCCAGCAGCGAATCACGCCAGGGGGCGATTGATACGCAGTATTTT.

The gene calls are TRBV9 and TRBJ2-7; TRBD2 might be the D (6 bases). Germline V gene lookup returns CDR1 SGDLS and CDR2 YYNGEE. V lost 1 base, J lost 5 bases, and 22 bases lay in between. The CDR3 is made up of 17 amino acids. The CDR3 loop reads CASSVSPLSGAGHEQYF. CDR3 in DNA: TGTGCCAGCAGCGTAAGCCCCCTCTCGGGAGCGGGCCACGAGCAGTACTTC.

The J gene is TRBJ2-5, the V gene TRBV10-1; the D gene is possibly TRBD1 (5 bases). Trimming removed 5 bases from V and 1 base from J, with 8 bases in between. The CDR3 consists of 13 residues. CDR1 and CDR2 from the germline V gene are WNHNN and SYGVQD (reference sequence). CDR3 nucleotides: TGCGCCAGCAGTCATGACAGCCAAGAGACCCAGTACTTC. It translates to CASSHDSQETQYF.

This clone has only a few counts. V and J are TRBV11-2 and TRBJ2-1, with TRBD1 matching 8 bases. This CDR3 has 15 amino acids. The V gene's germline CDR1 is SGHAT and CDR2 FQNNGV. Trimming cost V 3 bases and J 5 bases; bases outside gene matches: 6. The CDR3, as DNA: TGTGCCAGCAGCTTTGGACAGGGCGAGAACAATGAGCAGTTCTTC. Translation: CASSFGQGENNEQFF.

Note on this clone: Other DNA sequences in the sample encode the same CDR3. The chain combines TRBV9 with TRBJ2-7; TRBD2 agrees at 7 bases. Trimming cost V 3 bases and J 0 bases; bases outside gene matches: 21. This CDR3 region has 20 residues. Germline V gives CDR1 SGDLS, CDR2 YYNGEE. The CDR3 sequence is CASSGGRDSGHERDSYEQYF. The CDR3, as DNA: TGTGCCAGCAGCGGGGGGAGGGACTCGGGTCATGAGCGGGACTCCTACGAGCAGTACTTC.

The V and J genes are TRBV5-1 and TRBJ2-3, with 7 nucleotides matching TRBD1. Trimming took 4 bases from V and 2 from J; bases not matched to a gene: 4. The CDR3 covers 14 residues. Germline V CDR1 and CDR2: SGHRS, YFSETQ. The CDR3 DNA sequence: TGCGCCAGCAGCCAGGGACAGTACACAGATACGCAGTATTTT. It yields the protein CASSQGQYTDTQYF.

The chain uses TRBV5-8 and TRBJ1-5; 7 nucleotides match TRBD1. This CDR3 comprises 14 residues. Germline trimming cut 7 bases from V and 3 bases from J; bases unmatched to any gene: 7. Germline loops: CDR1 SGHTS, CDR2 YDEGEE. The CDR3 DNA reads TGTGCCAGCCAACAGGGACAGATCAATCAGCCCCAGCATTTT. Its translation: CASQQGQINQPQHF.